The TCR beta chain under discussion was sequenced for a study of CD8 T cells in ankylosing spondylitis. Study-wide results and caveats: Enrichment of disease-linked clones was reportedly significant in matched ankylosing spondylitis synovial fluid.

Construction of TCR beta libraries was performed using quantitative 5'-RACE with molecular barcodes. TCRdb redid the calling of the 5' RACE reads with MiXCR, one entry per CDR3 protein. The sample consists of 240,000 or so distinct CDR3 sequences, 8.6% of them appearing once. This clonotype was detected ten times or more. What it recognizes is unknown. The sequence was obtained from a male donor with ankylosing spondylitis or in good health (not recorded which). Sequenced: blood, either unsorted or a sorted T cell fraction (not recorded which).

CDR3 loop: CASSSGPYQETQYF. The CDR3 DNA sequence: TGTGCCAGCAGCTCGGGACCCTACCAAGAGACCCAGTACTTC. The chain is built from TRBV7-2 and TRBJ2-5; perhaps D is TRBD1 or TRBD2 (5 bases each). V lost 4 bases, J lost 0 bases, and 9 bases lay in between. CDR3 length: 14 residues. From germline, CDR1 is SGHTA and CDR2 FQGNSA. Using reference TRBV7-2 and TRBJ2-5 for the parts outside the CDR3, the full variable domain is GAGVSQSPSNKVTEKGKDVELRCDPISGHTALYWYRQSLGQGLEFLIYFQGNSAPDKSGLPSDRFSAERTGGSVSTLTIQRTQQEDSAVYLCASSSGPYQETQYFGPGTRLLVL.